This is a list of T cell receptor beta chains from one sample in a study of T cell responses to AZD1222 COVID-19 vaccine. The repertoire was sequenced with immunoSEQ multiplex PCR; TCRdb's copy has only in-frame clones and lacks some. There are under 80,000 clones in the sample; around 80% occur only once, and approximately 22% lies in the top ten. This sample comprised peripheral blood, obtained on day 0 of AZD1222 vaccination. All receptors derive from an adult in good health. The CDR3 runs from the conserved cysteine through the conserved F or W. D genes are given only for firm matches. Clone size is not always given. Where it is, it says once, few, many or a class for expanded clones.

TGTGCCAGCAGCACGGGGGCAGGGGGCAAGAACACCGGGGAGCTGTTTTTT	CASSTGAGGKNTGELFF	TRBJ2-2	TRBV21-1	.	.
TGTGCCAGCAGCTCCTCGGGGGTGAACACCGGGGAGCTGTTTTTT	CASSSSGVNTGELFF	TRBJ2-2	TRBV5-4	few	.
TGCGCCAGCAGCTTCACAGGGGACTATGGCTACACCTTC	CASSFTGDYGYTF	TRBJ1-2	TRBV5-1	.	TRBD1
TGTGCCTGGAGTCGAAACACTGAAGCTTTCTTT	CAWSRNTEAFF	TRBJ1-1	TRBV30	.	.
TGTGCCAGTGGAGTCTCCCCAAATCAGCCCCAGCATTTT	CASGVSPNQPQHF	TRBJ1-5	TRBV7-2	few	.
TGTGCCAGTAGTATACCGGGACAGGGTAGCAATCAGCCCCAGCATTTT	CASSIPGQGSNQPQHF	TRBJ1-5	TRBV19	.	TRBD1
TGTGCCAGCAGCTTAGGACTGGCGGGAGGGGACTACGAGCAGTACTTC	CASSLGLAGGDYEQYF	TRBJ2-7	TRBV7-9	.	TRBD2
TGTGCCAGCAGCCGACAGGGTGAACCTTCTGGGGCCAACGTCCTGACTTTC	CASSRQGEPSGANVLTF	TRBJ2-6	TRBV7-9	.	TRBD1
TGTGCCAGCAGTTACAGGGGGACTAACTATGGCTACACCTTC	CASSYRGTNYGYTF	TRBJ1-2	TRBV6-5	once	.
TGTGCCAGCTCACCACGGGCGCCGGGACAGGGCGCCTACGAGCAGTACTTC	CASSPRAPGQGAYEQYF	TRBJ2-7	TRBV18	once	TRBD1
TGTGCCAGCAGTCAAAGGGAGTTGAGTGGAAACACCATATATTTT	CASSQRELSGNTIYF	TRBJ1-3	TRBV28	.	.
TGTGCGTGGAGAGGGTGGGGGGCTAATTCACCCCTCCACTTT	CAWRGWGANSPLHF	TRBJ1-6	TRBV30	.	.
TGTGCCAGCAGCCTAAGCGGGGGAGCTTACAATGAGCAGTTCTTC	CASSLSGGAYNEQFF	TRBJ2-1	TRBV6-5	.	TRBD2